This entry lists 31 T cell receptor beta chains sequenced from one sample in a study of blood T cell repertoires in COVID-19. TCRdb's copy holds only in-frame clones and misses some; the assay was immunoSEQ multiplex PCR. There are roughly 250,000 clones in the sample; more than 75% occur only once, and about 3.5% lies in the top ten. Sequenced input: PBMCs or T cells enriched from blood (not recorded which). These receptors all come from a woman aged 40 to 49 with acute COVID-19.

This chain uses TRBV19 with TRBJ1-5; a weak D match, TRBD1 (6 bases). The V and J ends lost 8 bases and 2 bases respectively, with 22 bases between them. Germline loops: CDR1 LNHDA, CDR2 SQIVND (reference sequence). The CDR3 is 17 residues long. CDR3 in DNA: TGTGCCAGTTCAACCGGGACACCCAGCCGGGGCAATCAGCCCCAGCATTTT. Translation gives CASSTGTPSRGNQPQHF. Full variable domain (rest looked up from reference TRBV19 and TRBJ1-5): DGGITQSPKYLFRKEGQNVTLSCEQNLNHDAMYWYRQDPGQGLRLIYYSQIVNDFQKGDIAEGYSVSREKKESFPLTVTSAQKNPTAFYLCASSTGTPSRGNQPQHFGDGTRLSIL.

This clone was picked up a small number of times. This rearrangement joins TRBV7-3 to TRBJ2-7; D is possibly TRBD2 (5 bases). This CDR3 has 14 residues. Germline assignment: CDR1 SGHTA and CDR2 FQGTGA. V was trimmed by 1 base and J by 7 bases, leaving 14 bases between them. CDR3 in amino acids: CASSLNAGSGEQYF. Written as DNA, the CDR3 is TGTGCCAGCAGCTTAAATGCGGGTAGTGGGGAGCAGTACTTC.

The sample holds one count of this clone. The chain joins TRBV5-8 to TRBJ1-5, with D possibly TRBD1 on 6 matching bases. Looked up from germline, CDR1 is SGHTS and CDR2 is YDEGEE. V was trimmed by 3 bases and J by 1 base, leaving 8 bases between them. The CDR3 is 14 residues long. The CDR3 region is CASSWGPSNQPQHF. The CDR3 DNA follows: TGTGCCAGCAGCTGGGGGCCCAGCAATCAGCCCCAGCATTTT.

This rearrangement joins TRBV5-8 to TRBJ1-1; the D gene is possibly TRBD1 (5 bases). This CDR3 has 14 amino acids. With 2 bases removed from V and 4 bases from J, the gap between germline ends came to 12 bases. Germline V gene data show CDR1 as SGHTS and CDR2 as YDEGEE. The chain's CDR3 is CASSFPTETTEAFF. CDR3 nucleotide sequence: TGTGCCAGCAGCTTTCCGACAGAAACCACTGAAGCTTTCTTT.

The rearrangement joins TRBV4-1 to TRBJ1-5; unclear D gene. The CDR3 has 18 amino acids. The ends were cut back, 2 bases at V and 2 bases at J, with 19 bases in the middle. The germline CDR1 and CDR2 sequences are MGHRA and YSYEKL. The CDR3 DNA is TGCGCCAGCAGCCAAAGACTAGGTAGGGAAAATGGCAATCAGCCCCAGCATTTT. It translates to CASSQRLGRENGNQPQHF.

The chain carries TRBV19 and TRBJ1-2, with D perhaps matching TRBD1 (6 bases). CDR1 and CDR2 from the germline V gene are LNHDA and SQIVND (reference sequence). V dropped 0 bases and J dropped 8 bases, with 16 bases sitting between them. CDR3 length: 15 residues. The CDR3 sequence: CASSIDLGQTEGYTF. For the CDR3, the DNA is TGTGCCAGTAGTATAGATCTAGGACAGACGGAGGGCTACACCTTC.

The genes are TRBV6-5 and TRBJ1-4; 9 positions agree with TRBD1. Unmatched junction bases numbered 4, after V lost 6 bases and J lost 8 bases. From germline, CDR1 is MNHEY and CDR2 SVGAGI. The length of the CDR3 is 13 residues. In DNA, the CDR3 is TGTGCCAGCAGAGGACAGGGGAAGGAAAAACTGTTTTTT. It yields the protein CASRGQGKEKLFF.

The DNA of the CDR3 is TGTGCCAGCAGCTTACGGGGTTTACCCACAGATACGCAGTATTTT. Translation: CASSLRGLPTDTQYF. The rearrangement links TRBV7-3 to TRBJ2-3; tentatively, D is TRBD2 (5 bases). In germline, CDR1 is SGHTA, CDR2 FQGTGA. CDR3 length: 15 residues. Trimming left V 2 bases short and J 2 bases short, with 11 bases between.

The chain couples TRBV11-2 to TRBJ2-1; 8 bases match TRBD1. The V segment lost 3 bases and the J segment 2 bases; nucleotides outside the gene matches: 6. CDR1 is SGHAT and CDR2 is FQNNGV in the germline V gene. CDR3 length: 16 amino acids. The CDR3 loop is CASSLGTGKAYNEQFF. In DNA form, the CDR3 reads TGTGCCAGCAGCTTGGGGACAGGCAAAGCCTACAATGAGCAGTTCTTC.

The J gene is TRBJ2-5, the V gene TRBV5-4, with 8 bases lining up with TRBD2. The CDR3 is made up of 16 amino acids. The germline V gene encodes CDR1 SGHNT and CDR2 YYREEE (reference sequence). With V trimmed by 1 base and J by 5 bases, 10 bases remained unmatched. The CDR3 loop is CASSLSGRGGRETQYF. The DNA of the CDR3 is TGTGCCAGCAGCTTGAGCGGGAGAGGGGGAAGGGAGACCCAGTACTTC.

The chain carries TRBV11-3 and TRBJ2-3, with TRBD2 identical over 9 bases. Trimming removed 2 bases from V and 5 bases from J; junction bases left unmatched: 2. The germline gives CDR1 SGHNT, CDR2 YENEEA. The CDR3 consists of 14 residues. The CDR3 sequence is CASSLRREGDTQYF. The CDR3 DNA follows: TGTGCCAGCAGCTTAAGGCGGGAGGGAGATACGCAGTATTTT.

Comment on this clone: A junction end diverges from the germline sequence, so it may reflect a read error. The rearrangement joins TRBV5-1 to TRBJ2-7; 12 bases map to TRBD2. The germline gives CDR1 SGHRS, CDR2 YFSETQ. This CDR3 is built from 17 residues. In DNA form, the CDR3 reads TGCGCCAGCAGCCCGGGACTAGCGGGCCCTACCTCCCACGAGCAGTACTTC. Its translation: CASSPGLAGPTSHEQYF.

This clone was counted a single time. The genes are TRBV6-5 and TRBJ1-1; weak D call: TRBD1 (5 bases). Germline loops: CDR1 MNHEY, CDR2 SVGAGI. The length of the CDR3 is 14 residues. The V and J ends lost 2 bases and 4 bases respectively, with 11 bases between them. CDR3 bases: TGTGCCAGCAGTTACGCCGGGGGAGGCACTGAAGCTTTCTTT. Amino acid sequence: CASSYAGGGTEAFF.

This chain's CDR3 is CASSVAEETSDYTYEQYF. CDR3 DNA: TGTGCCAGCAGCGTAGCAGAGGAGACTAGCGACTATACCTACGAGCAGTACTTC. The rearrangement uses TRBV9 and TRBJ2-7, with 8 positions matching TRBD2. The CDR3 totals 18 residues. Germline V gene sequence: CDR1 SGDLS, CDR2 YYNGEE. V was clipped by 0 bases and J by 2 bases; unmatched bases: 13. The entire variable domain, with the rest obtained from reference TRBV9 and TRBJ2-7, is as follows: DSGVTQTPKHLITATGQRVTLRCSPRSGDLSVYWYQQSLDQGLQFLIQYYNGEERAKGNILERFSAQQFPDLHSELNLSSLELGDSALYFCASSVAEETSDYTYEQYFGPGTRLTVT.

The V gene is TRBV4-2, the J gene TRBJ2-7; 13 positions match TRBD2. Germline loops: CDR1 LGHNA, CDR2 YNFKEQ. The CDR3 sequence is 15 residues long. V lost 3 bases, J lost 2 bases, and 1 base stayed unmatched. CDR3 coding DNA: TGTGCCAGCAGCCAGGGACTAGCGGGAACCTACGAGCAGTACTTC. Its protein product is CASSQGLAGTYEQYF.

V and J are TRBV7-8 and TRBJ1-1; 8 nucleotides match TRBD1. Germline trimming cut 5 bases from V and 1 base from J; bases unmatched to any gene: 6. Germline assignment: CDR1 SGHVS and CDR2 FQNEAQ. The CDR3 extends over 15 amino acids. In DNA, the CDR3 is TGTGCCAGCAGCCTAAGAGGACAGGGGAACACTGAAGCTTTCTTT. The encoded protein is CASSLRGQGNTEAFF. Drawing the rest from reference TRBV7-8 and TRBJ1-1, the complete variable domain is GAGVSQSPRYKVAKRGQDVALRCDPISGHVSLFWYQQALGQGPEFLTYFQNEAQLDKSGLPSDRFFAERPEGSVSTLKIQRTQQEDSAVYLCASSLRGQGNTEAFFGQGTRLTVV.

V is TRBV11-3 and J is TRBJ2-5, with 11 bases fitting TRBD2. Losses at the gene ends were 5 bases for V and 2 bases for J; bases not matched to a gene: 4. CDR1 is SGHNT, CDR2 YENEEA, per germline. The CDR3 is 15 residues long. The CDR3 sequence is CASSKTSGIQETQYF. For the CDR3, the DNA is TGTGCCAGCAGCAAGACTAGCGGGATTCAAGAGACCCAGTACTTC. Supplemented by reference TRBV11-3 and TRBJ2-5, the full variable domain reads EAGVVQSPRYKIIEKKQPVAFWCNPISGHNTLYWYLQNLGQGPELLIRYENEEAVDDSQLPKDRFSAERLKGVDSTLKIQPAELGDSAVYLCASSKTSGIQETQYFGPGTRLLVL.

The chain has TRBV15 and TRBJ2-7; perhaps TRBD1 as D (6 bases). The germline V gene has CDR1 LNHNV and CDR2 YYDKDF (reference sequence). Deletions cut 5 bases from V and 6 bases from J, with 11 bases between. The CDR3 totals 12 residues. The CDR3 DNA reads TGTGCCACCAGCCTCGGGACACGCGAGCAGTACTTC. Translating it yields CATSLGTREQYF. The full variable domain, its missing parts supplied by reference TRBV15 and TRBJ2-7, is DAMVIQNPRYQVTQFGKPVTLSCSQTLNHNVMYWYQQKSSQAPKLLFHYYDKDFNNEADTPDNFQSRRPNTSFCFLDIRSPGLGDTAMYLCATSLGTREQYFGPGTRLTVT.

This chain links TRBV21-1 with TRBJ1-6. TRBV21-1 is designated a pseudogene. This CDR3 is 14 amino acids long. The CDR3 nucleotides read TGTGCCAGCAGCCTACGGGACTATAATTCACCCCTCCACTTT. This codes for CASSLRDYNSPLHF.

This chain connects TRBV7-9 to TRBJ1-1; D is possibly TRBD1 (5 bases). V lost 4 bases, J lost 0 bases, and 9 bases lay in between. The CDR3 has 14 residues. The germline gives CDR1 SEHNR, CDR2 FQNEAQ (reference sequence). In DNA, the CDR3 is TGTGCCAGCAGCTCCCACAGGATGAACACTGAAGCTTTCTTT. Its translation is CASSSHRMNTEAFF.

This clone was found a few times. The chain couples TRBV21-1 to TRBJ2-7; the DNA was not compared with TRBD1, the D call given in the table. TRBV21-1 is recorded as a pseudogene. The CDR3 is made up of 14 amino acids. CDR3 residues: CASSFRQGPYEQYF. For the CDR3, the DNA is TGTGCCAGCAGCTTCCGACAGGGTCCCTACGAGCAGTACTTC.

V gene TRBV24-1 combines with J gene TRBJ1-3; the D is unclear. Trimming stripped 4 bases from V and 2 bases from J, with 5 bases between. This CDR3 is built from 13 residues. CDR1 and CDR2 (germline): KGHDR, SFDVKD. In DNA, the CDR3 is TGTGCCACCAGTGAGCGAGCTGGAAACACCATATATTTT. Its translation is CATSERAGNTIYF.

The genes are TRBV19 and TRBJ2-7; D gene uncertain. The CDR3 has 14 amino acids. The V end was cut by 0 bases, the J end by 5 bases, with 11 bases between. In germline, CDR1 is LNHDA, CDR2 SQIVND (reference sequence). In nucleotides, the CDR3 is TGTGCCAGTAGTATAGATCTTCGGTTCCACGAGCAGTACTTC. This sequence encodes CASSIDLRFHEQYF.

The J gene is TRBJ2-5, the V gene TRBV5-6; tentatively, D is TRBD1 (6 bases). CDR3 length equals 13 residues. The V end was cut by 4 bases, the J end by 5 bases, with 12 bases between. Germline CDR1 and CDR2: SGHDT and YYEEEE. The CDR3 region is CASSGRGGETQYF. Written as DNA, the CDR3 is TGTGCCAGCAGCGGCAGGGGTGGCGAGACCCAGTACTTC.

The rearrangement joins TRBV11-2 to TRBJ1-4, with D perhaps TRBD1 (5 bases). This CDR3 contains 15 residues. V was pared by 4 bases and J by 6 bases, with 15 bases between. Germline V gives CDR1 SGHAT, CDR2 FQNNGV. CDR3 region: CASSSVGGGDEKLFF. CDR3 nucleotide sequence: TGTGCCAGCAGCTCAGTCGGGGGAGGGGATGAAAAACTGTTTTTT.

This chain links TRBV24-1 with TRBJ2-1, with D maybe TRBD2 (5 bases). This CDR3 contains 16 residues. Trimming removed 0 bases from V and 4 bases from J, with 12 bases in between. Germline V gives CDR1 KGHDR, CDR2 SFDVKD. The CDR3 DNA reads TGTGCCACCAGTGATTTGAAGCTCGGGGAATACAATGAGCAGTTCTTC. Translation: CATSDLKLGEYNEQFF.

The CDR3 reads CASSLAGGQSNSPLHF. DNA of the CDR3: TGTGCCAGCAGCTTAGCCGGGGGACAGAGTAATTCACCCCTCCACTTT. The chain links TRBV7-9 to TRBJ1-6; the match to TRBD1 covers 7 bases. The CDR3 totals 16 residues. Trimming at V came to 0 bases and at J to 6 bases, leaving 5 bases not matched to a gene. Germline loops: CDR1 SEHNR, CDR2 FQNEAQ (reference sequence).

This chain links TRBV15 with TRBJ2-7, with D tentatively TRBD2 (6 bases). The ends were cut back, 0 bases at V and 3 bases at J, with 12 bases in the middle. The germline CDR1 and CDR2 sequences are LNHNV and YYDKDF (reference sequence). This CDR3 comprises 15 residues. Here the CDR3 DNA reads TGTGCCACCAGCAGAGATGAAAGACTAGGCTACGAGCAGTACTTC. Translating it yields CATSRDERLGYEQYF.

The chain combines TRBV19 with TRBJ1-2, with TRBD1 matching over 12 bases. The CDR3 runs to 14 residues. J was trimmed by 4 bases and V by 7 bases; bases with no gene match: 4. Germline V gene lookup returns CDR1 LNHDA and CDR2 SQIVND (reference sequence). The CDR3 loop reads CASKGQGAVYGYTF. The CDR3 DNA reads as TGTGCCAGTAAGGGACAGGGGGCTGTCTATGGCTACACCTTC. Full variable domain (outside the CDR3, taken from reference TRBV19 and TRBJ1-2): DGGITQSPKYLFRKEGQNVTLSCEQNLNHDAMYWYRQDPGQGLRLIYYSQIVNDFQKGDIAEGYSVSREKKESFPLTVTSAQKNPTAFYLCASKGQGAVYGYTFGSGTRLTVV.

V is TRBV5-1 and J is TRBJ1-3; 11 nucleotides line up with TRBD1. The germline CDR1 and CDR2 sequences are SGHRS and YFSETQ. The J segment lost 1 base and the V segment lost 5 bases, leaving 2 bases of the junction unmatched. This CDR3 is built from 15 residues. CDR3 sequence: CASRRDRGSGNTIYF. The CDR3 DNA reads TGCGCCAGCAGGCGGGACAGGGGGTCTGGAAACACCATATATTTT.

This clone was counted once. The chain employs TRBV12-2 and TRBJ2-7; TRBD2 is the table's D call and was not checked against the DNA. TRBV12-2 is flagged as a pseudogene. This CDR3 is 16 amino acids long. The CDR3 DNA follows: TGTGCAAGTCGCTTAGGGGGAAGACTAGTTGATTACGAGCAGTACTTC. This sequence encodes CASRLGGRLVDYEQYF.